The TCR beta chain under discussion was sequenced for a study of metastatic and nonmetastatic thyroid tumors. Each patient came to thyroid surgery without any prior treatment (of any kind). Trimming pared 8 bases from V and 0 bases from J, leaving 13 bases between. Germline lookup yields CDR1 MNHNS and CDR2 SASEGT. The CDR3 has 14 residues. This clone is deemed medium-sized. TCRdb re-analyzed the PCR reads using MiXCR. The sample yields around 8,100 clones, roughly 24% seen once. This TCR was recovered from a female donor with papillary thyroid cancer or a benign thyroid nodule (not recorded which). Some clones in this sample may be carry-over from other donors' samples. The sequenced material came from tumor tissue. The chain recombines TRBV6-1 with TRBJ1-1; D is perhaps TRBD1 (5 bases). CDR3 residues: CASAVRDLNTEAFF. For the CDR3, the DNA is TGTGCCAGCGCTGTCAGGGACTTGAACACTGAAGCTTTCTTT.